The 24 T cell receptor beta chains listed next were all sequenced from one sample in a study of cytomegalovirus exposure and HLA in healthy donors. PCR amplification relied on 60 Vbeta primers (plus 13 Jbeta primers). TCRdb's copy holds only in-frame clones and misses some; the assay was immunoSEQ multiplex PCR. The table has approximately 220,000 clones, 75% seen once. Sequenced input: PBMCs. These receptor sequences come from a woman between 25 and 40 years old in good health and CMV-seronegative.

In this sample, this clone turned up once. This specimen includes other DNA sequences encoding the same CDR3. The chain links TRBV5-4 to TRBJ2-5; tentative D call: TRBD2 (7 bases). The V gene's germline CDR1 is SGHNT and CDR2 YYREEE (reference sequence). The CDR3 is 13 amino acids. Trimming pared 1 base from V and 4 bases from J, leaving 8 bases between. CDR3 region: CASSLRGGETQYF. Written as DNA, the CDR3 is TGTGCCAGCAGCTTGAGGGGGGGAGAGACCCAGTACTTC.

This clone was recorded only once. The chain employs TRBV5-1 and TRBJ2-2; 11 nucleotides line up with TRBD2. CDR1 is SGHRS, CDR2 YFSETQ, per germline. The CDR3 sequence is 16 residues long. With 4 bases clipped from V and 8 bases from J, the junction kept 10 bases outside the gene matches. The chain's CDR3 is CASSPLAGGQGGELFF. CDR3 bases: TGCGCCAGCAGCCCTCTAGCGGGGGGCCAAGGAGGGGAGCTGTTTTTT. Looking up the rest from reference TRBV5-1 and TRBJ2-2 gives the full variable domain: KAGVTQTPRYLIKTRGQQVTLSCSPISGHRSVSWYQQTPGQGLQFLFEYFSETQRNKGNFPGRFSGRQFSNSRSEMNVSTLELGDSALYLCASSPLAGGQGGELFFGEGSRLTVL.

This chain connects TRBV6-1 to TRBJ2-5, with 8 positions matching TRBD1. V trimming: 4 bases; J trimming: 7 bases; junction bases outside the gene matches: 11. The germline CDR1 and CDR2 sequences are MNHNS and SASEGT. This CDR3 region has 15 residues. The CDR3 DNA reads as TGTGCCAGCAGTGTACTCGGGACAGGCCTCGGGACCCAGTACTTC. The encoded protein is CASSVLGTGLGTQYF.

The J gene is TRBJ2-6, the V gene TRBV5-4; tentatively, D is TRBD1 (5 bases). CDR3 length equals 15 residues. V was trimmed by 2 bases and J by 1 base, leaving 7 bases between them. Germline V gene sequence: CDR1 SGHNT, CDR2 YYREEE (reference sequence). CDR3 sequence reads: CASSFPGSGANVLTF. In DNA, the CDR3 is TGTGCCAGCAGCTTTCCAGGGTCTGGGGCCAACGTCCTGACTTTC.

The rearrangement links TRBV6-5 to TRBJ2-5; 10 nucleotides match TRBD2. V dropped 2 bases and J dropped 5; count of bases not matched to a gene: 5. This CDR3 comprises 15 residues. Looked up from germline, CDR1 is MNHEY and CDR2 is SVGAGI. In nucleotides, the CDR3 is TGTGCCAGCAGTTACGACGGGACTAGCGTCGAGACCCAGTACTTC. Amino acid sequence: CASSYDGTSVETQYF.

The rearrangement joins TRBV28 to TRBJ1-2, with 8 bases that match TRBD1. The CDR3 is 15 amino acids. With V trimmed by 7 bases and J by 2 bases, 9 bases remained unmatched. CDR1 is MDHEN and CDR2 is SYDVKM in the germline V gene. CDR3 DNA: TGTGCCAGCAACCCAGGGGGCTCTTCGAACTATGGCTACACCTTC. The encoded protein is CASNPGGSSNYGYTF.

The chain links TRBV15 to TRBJ1-1; the D is unclear. The CDR3 sequence is 15 residues long. V was cut by 0 bases and J by 0 bases, with 8 bases left in between. In germline, CDR1 is LNHNV, CDR2 YYDKDF (reference sequence). The CDR3 DNA sequence: TGTGCCACCAGCAGAGAGCGGGGATTGAACACTGAAGCTTTCTTT. This gives the protein CATSRERGLNTEAFF.

J is TRBJ1-1 and V is TRBV9, with TRBD1 identical over 7 bases. The V gene's germline CDR1 is SGDLS and CDR2 YYNGEE. Trimming cost V 2 bases and J 3 bases; bases outside gene matches: 1. The CDR3 consists of 13 residues. As DNA, the CDR3 is TGTGCCAGCAGCGTCCAGGGGGACACTGAAGCTTTCTTT. This translates into CASSVQGDTEAFF.

This clone was detected a few times. The chain is built from TRBV5-8 and TRBJ2-3, with D possibly being TRBD2 (7 bases). The CDR3 has 15 residues. Germline V lookup: CDR1 SGHTS, CDR2 YDEGEE. V gave up 3 bases and J gave up 2 bases, with 13 bases separating them. The CDR3 loop reads CASSSVAGATDTQYF. Written as DNA, the CDR3 is TGTGCCAGCAGCTCAGTGGCGGGGGCCACAGATACGCAGTATTTT. The entire variable domain, with the rest obtained from reference TRBV5-8 and TRBJ2-3, is as follows: EAGVTQSPTHLIKTRGQQATLRCSPISGHTSVYWYQQALGLGLQFLLWYDEGEERNRGNFPPRFSGRQFPNYSSELNVNALELEDSALYLCASSSVAGATDTQYFGPGTRLTVL.

The chain recombines TRBV2 with TRBJ2-1; tentatively, D is TRBD1 (5 bases). V was clipped by 5 bases and J by 8 bases, with 19 bases between them. The CDR3 is made up of 15 amino acids. The germline CDR1 and CDR2 sequences are SNHLY and FYNNEI. The CDR3 DNA is TGTGCCAGCAGTCCCGACGGACAAATCACACATGAGCAGTTCTTC. Encoded protein: CASSPDGQITHEQFF.

This clone has just one count. The chain recombines TRBV6-1 with TRBJ1-2, with TRBD1 matching 7 bases. This CDR3 contains 15 residues. The J segment lost 7 bases and the V segment lost 5 bases, leaving 13 bases of the junction unmatched. Germline-derived CDR1 and CDR2 are MNHNS and SASEGT. The CDR3 reads CASSPYTGVRGGYTF. CDR3 DNA: TGTGCCAGCAGTCCCTATACAGGGGTGAGGGGTGGCTACACCTTC.

The rearrangement uses TRBV9 and TRBJ1-2; TRBD1 aligns across 7 bases. After removal of 2 bases from V and 7 bases from J, the junction contained 17 bases not matched to a gene. There are 17 residues in the CDR3. The V gene's germline CDR1 is SGDLS and CDR2 YYNGEE. CDR3 nucleotides: TGTGCCAGCAGCGTTTCGGTAGAAGTTCAGGGGGATCTTGGCTACACCTTC. Amino acids: CASSVSVEVQGDLGYTF. The full variable domain, its missing parts supplied by reference TRBV9 and TRBJ1-2, is DSGVTQTPKHLITATGQRVTLRCSPRSGDLSVYWYQQSLDQGLQFLIQYYNGEERAKGNILERFSAQQFPDLHSELNLSSLELGDSALYFCASSVSVEVQGDLGYTFGSGTRLTVV.

V and J are TRBV6-5 and TRBJ1-1; D unclear. The germline CDR1 and CDR2 sequences are MNHEY and SVGAGI. V shed 2 bases and J shed 8 bases, with 6 bases lying between them. This CDR3 is 11 amino acids long. In DNA, the CDR3 is TGTGCCAGCAGTTACCCCCCAGAAGCTTTCTTT. Protein product: CASSYPPEAFF.

The chain recombines TRBV2 with TRBJ1-1, with D maybe TRBD1 (5 bases). V was pared by 4 bases and J by 3 bases, with 9 bases between. CDR1 and CDR2 (germline): SNHLY, FYNNEI. This CDR3 has 13 residues. The CDR3 protein is CASSVQAYTEAFF. Here the CDR3 DNA reads TGTGCCAGCAGTGTACAGGCGTACACTGAAGCTTTCTTT.

The J gene is TRBJ1-1, the V gene TRBV29-1; possible D gene TRBD1, 6 bases. The germline V gene encodes CDR1 SQVTM and CDR2 ANQGSEA. The germline V and J ends were trimmed by 4 bases and 6 bases, with 15 bases remaining between them. The CDR3 totals 13 residues. CDR3 bases: TGCAGCGTTGGGGGGGGCCACCGGGCTGAAGCTTTCTTT. Its translation: CSVGGGHRAEAFF.

This clone was counted between two and nine times. This chain connects TRBV19 to TRBJ1-4; D unclear. The CDR3 totals 13 residues. CDR1 is LNHDA, CDR2 SQIVND, per germline (reference sequence). V was shortened by 0 bases and J by 4 bases, with 3 bases between the two germline ends. The chain's CDR3 is CASSIDLNEKLFF. CDR3 nucleotides: TGTGCCAGTAGTATAGATCTTAATGAAAAACTGTTTTTT.

V usage is TRBV9 and J usage is TRBJ1-5; TRBD1 matches at 7 bases. Germline values: CDR1 SGDLS, CDR2 YYNGEE. The CDR3 contains 15 residues. V was clipped by 4 bases and J by 0 bases; unmatched bases: 4. CDR3 in DNA: TGTGCCAGCAGCCGGGACAGCCATAGCAATCAGCCCCAGCATTTT. Its translation: CASSRDSHSNQPQHF.

The rearrangement joins TRBV2 to TRBJ2-1; TRBD1 aligns across 9 bases. The germline CDR1 and CDR2 sequences are SNHLY and FYNNEI. The junction had 5 bases not matched to a gene; V was cut back by 0 bases and J by 2 bases. The CDR3 length is 17 residues. This CDR3 is CASSEAPGQGPYNEQFF. The CDR3 coding sequence is TGTGCCAGCAGTGAAGCCCCGGGACAGGGCCCCTACAATGAGCAGTTCTTC.

Only one count was recorded for this clone. In DNA form, the CDR3 reads TGTGCCAGCAGAGAGCTACCGCAGAACACTGAAGCTTTCTTT. Protein: CASRELPQNTEAFF. The gene calls are TRBV2 and TRBJ1-1; D is unclear. The V gene's germline CDR1 is SNHLY and CDR2 FYNNEI. The V and J ends lost 6 bases and 1 base respectively, with 12 bases between them. The CDR3 spans 14 residues.

The genes are TRBV7-3 and TRBJ2-1; 9 positions match TRBD2. Trimming removed 2 bases from V and 3 bases from J; junction bases left unmatched: 2. Germline CDR1 and CDR2: SGHTA and FQGTGA. This CDR3 is 15 amino acids long. The CDR3 sequence is CASSLGLASYNEQFF. DNA of the CDR3: TGTGCCAGCAGCTTAGGACTAGCGAGCTACAATGAGCAGTTCTTC.

The chain combines TRBV5-1 with TRBJ2-3, with 7 bases that match TRBD1. The CDR3 contains 14 residues. Germline V gene lookup returns CDR1 SGHRS and CDR2 YFSETQ. Trimming at V came to 4 bases and at J to 5 bases, leaving 7 bases not matched to a gene. The CDR3 coding sequence is TGCGCCAGCAGCCAGACAGGGATTGGAGATACGCAGTATTTT. This sequence encodes CASSQTGIGDTQYF.

V is TRBV19 and J is TRBJ2-7; possibly TRBD1 for D (6 bases). Trimming took 0 bases from V and 6 from J, leaving 18 bases between them. The V gene's germline CDR1 is LNHDA and CDR2 SQIVND (reference sequence). This CDR3 is 16 amino acids long. CDR3 sequence reads: CASSIDIGQPVIEQYF. CDR3 DNA: TGTGCCAGTAGTATAGATATCGGACAGCCTGTTATCGAGCAGTACTTC.

The chain has TRBV7-9 and TRBJ2-3, with 8 positions matching TRBD1. Germline loops: CDR1 SEHNR, CDR2 FQNEAQ (reference sequence). The CDR3 is made up of 14 amino acids. Trimming removed 5 bases from V and 1 base from J; junction bases left unmatched: 2. CDR3 in amino acids: CASSGTGGTDTQYF. Written as DNA, the CDR3 is TGTGCCAGCAGCGGGACAGGAGGCACAGATACGCAGTATTTT.

The gene calls are TRBV7-6 and TRBJ2-2, with 7 bases aligning to TRBD1. Trimming removed 5 bases from V and 4 bases from J; junction bases left unmatched: 13. Germline V gene data show CDR1 as SGHVS and CDR2 as FNYEAQ. The CDR3 runs to 17 residues. CDR3 DNA: TGTGCCAGCAGCCCCCCGAGACAGGGATCTGGCACCGGGGAGCTGTTTTTT. It specifies CASSPPRQGSGTGELFF.